The T cell receptor (beta chain) under discussion was sequenced for a study of cytomegalovirus exposure and HLA in healthy donors. Study conclusions and caveats: In a later analysis, a missense DCLRE1C variant was linked to TCR beta V- and J-gene trimming. From TCR beta sequences, most subjects' HLA-A and HLA-B alleles were reportedly predicted accurately.

As to this clone: Antigen specificity is unknown.

Whereas donors were nominally healthy upon sampling, unrecorded immune exposures were probable. The V gene's germline CDR1 is SGHRS and CDR2 YFSETQ. CDR3 size: 14 residues. Primers for the PCR totalled 60 Vbeta and 13 Jbeta. The table came from immunoSEQ multiplex PCR; TCRdb's copy has only in-frame clones and leaves some out. Here the sample spans 80,000 or so clones, approximately 67% being singletons. This TCR came from a male donor in good health and CMV-seropositive. J is TRBJ2-5 and V is TRBV5-1; D is perhaps TRBD2 (6 bases). The DNA end favors TRBJ2-7, so the J call may be wrong. Source material: PBMCs. The CDR3 DNA sequence: TGCGCCAGCAGTGAGGGCGGGACCCTCTACGAGCAGTACTTC. Its protein product is CASSEGGTLYEQYF.